These 8 T cell receptor beta chains came from one sample sequenced in a study of blood T cell repertoires in COVID-19. Generated by immunoSEQ multiplex PCR, the TCRdb table keeps only in-frame clones and is missing some. The sample holds approximately 120,000 clones; 81% are singletons and the top ten take approximately 17%. Specimen: peripheral blood. All receptors derive from a man under 40 with COVID-19, enrolled during active disease.

This clone was recorded only once. The genes are TRBV6-2 or TRBV6-3 and TRBJ2-7; 7 bases map to TRBD1. There are 14 residues in the CDR3. V was pared by 5 bases and J by 2 bases, with 6 bases of the junction left unmatched. Germline assignment: CDR1 MNHEY and CDR2 SVGEGT. The CDR3 here is CASSITGAAYEQYF. CDR3 DNA sequence: TGTGCCAGCAGTATTACAGGGGCAGCCTACGAGCAGTACTTC.

This chain uses TRBV6-5 with TRBJ1-5; maybe TRBD1 (5 bases). Between the trimmed V and J ends, which lost 0 bases and 4 bases, there was a span of 10 bases. CDR1 MNHEY and CDR2 SVGAGI come from the germline V gene. This CDR3 has 15 amino acids. The CDR3 here is CASSYSRGPNQPQHF. The DNA for the CDR3 is TGTGCCAGCAGTTACTCAAGGGGCCCTAATCAGCCCCAGCATTTT.

At least ten counts were recorded for this clone. CDR3: CASSLTAGGDSYNEQFF. Written as DNA, the CDR3 is TGTGCCAGCAGCCTTACTGCGGGGGGTGACTCCTACAATGAGCAGTTCTTC. J is TRBJ2-1 and V is TRBV4-2, with 8 nucleotides matching TRBD2. This CDR3 region has 17 residues. Germline CDR1 is LGHNA and CDR2 is YNFKEQ. V gave up 4 bases and J gave up 0 bases; unmatched junction bases: 8.

The gene calls are TRBV19 and TRBJ1-5; D remains unclear. CDR3 length: 16 amino acids. V dropped 3 bases and J dropped 0 bases, with 12 bases sitting between them. Germline V CDR1 and CDR2: LNHDA, SQIVND (reference sequence). CDR3 nucleotide sequence: TGTGCCAGTAGTATTGAGTTCCCCTATAGCAATCAGCCCCAGCATTTT. Protein: CASSIEFPYSNQPQHF.

The V and J genes are TRBV6-5 and TRBJ1-6; a weak D match, TRBD1 (5 bases). Germline lookup yields CDR1 MNHEY and CDR2 SVGAGI. V lost 2 bases and J lost 10, with 15 bases in between. This CDR3 is built from 15 residues. DNA of the CDR3: TGTGCCAGCAGTTACAAGGACATCCAGCACTCACCCCTCCACTTT. It is translated as CASSYKDIQHSPLHF.

The chain combines TRBV12-3 or TRBV12-4 with TRBJ1-2, with D hard to call. Trimming cost V 3 bases and J 6 bases, with 11 bases left between them. CDR3 length: 13 residues. The DNA for the CDR3 is TGTGCCAGCAGTTTCACGGGGTTGGATGGCTACACCTTC. Protein sequence: CASSFTGLDGYTF.

The chain has TRBV11-3 and TRBJ2-7, with 14 bases lining up with TRBD2. The CDR3 is 18 residues long. Germline CDR1 and CDR2: SGHNT and YENEEA. J lost 4 bases, V lost 0 bases, and 8 bases had no gene match. The CDR3 coding sequence is TGTGCCAGCAGCTTAGATTTCGGACTAGCGGGAGGTCCGTACGAGCAGTACTTC. Its protein product is CASSLDFGLAGGPYEQYF. Supplemented by reference TRBV11-3 and TRBJ2-7, the full variable domain reads EAGVVQSPRYKIIEKKQPVAFWCNPISGHNTLYWYLQNLGQGPELLIRYENEEAVDDSQLPKDRFSAERLKGVDSTLKIQPAELGDSAVYLCASSLDFGLAGGPYEQYFGPGTRLTVT.

CDR3 sequence reads: CASRGSNEKLFF. In nucleotides, the CDR3 is TGTGCCTCCAGGGGATCGAATGAAAAACTGTTTTTT. The chain employs TRBV30 and TRBJ1-4; D is possibly TRBD1 (6 bases). CDR3 length: 12 amino acids. CDR1 GTSNPN and CDR2 SVGIG come from the germline V gene (reference sequence). Trimming pared 7 bases from V and 5 bases from J, leaving 11 bases between.